This TCR beta chain was retrieved from a study of blood T cell repertoires in COVID-19 (dated by TCRdb to between 2020 and 2021). Turning to the overall study: Samples covering the acute and convalescent phases of COVID-19 were provided by collaborators in the United States, Italy and Spain. The material from the prospective study consisted of cDNA or gDNA derived from T cells, B-cell-depleted T cells, or PBMCs. The dataset comprised deeply sampled blood TCRbeta repertoires from subjects exposed to, actively infected with, or recovered from COVID-19. The repertoires were made available in a free public database intended to serve as a resource for research on the immune response to SARS-CoV-2. Samples were obtained from the ongoing ImmuneRACE study (first 160 participants) and from 950 to 1,500 subjects provided by 6 global collaborators. The sample metadata nearly always contained a de-identified subject ID, COVID-19 status, age in years and sex. Where available, HLA class I and class II types were taken from metadata supplied by the sample provider and were not determined by assay-based typing. What the work shows at the level of the full study, not this receptor alone: The amount of clinical and demographic metadata varied by source and participant and was provided uncurated.

TCRbeta CDR3 regions were amplified from genomic DNA by means of the immunoSEQ Assay, a bias-controlled multiplex PCR. As for the authors' bioinformatics: The number of nucleated cells in each sample was estimated from the amplification of reference gene primers within the assay. Sequence reads were collapsed and filtered to measure the absolute abundance of every unique TCRbeta CDR3 rearrangement. Productive Simpson clonality was computed per sample as the square root of Simpson's diversity index over productive rearrangements. The table was pulled from immuneACCESS by TCRdb, which kept in-frame rearrangements only. Such tables lose some clones; where checked, under half of the loss comes from unresolved V genes, and the rest has no known cause. V, J and clone size reflect that table, while D and trimming were determined from the DNA. Within this sample are a few hundred thousand clones, with approximately 83% of them counted one time only. 1.3% of the sample goes to the ten largest clones.

One collaborating source in Seattle enrolled patients while the patients were actively infected and followed the patients over time throughout the course of disease. Whole blood was collected in K2EDTA tubes by collaborating institutions according to the institutions' own protocols. Collaborator samples were shipped for TCRbeta analysis as frozen whole blood, isolated PBMCs, or DNA extracted from either sample type. The germline V gene sets CDR1 to SGHDN and CDR2 to FVKESK. V drops 3 bases and J drops 0 bases, leaving 12 bases in between. Including cysteine and phenylalanine, the CDR3 has 15 amino acids. CDR3 DNA only is kept here, 45 bases in frame from base 1. In regard to this clone: Its recognized antigen is unknown. Base qualities are not provided; no much larger clone lies one nucleotide away.

The chain joins TRBV14 to TRBJ2-7, and TRBD2 may be the D gene, going by 6 matching bases. The sample was peripheral blood. This sequence was found in a woman aged 25 to 39 with COVID-19, enrolled during active disease. The nucleotide sequence reads TGTGCCAGCAGCCAGGGGGGATTTCTCTCCTACGAGCAGTACTTC. It translates as CASSQGGFLSYEQYF.